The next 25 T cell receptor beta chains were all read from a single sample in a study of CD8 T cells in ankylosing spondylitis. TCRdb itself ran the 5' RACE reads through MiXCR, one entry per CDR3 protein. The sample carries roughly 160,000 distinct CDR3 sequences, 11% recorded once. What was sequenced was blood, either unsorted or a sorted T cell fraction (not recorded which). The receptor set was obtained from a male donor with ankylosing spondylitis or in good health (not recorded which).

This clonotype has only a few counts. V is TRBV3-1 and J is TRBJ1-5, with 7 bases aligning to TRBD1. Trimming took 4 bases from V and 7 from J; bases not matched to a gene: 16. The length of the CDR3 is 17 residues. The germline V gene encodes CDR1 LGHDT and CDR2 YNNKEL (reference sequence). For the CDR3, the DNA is TGTGCCAGCAGCCCATACACACTGACAGGGAAGGAGCAGCCCCAGCATTTT. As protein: CASSPYTLTGKEQPQHF.

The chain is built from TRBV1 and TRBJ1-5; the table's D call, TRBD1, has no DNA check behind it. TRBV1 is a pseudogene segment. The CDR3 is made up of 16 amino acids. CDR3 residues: CTSSQDTALNSQPQHF. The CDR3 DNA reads TGCACCAGCAGCCAAGACACAGCCCTGAACAGTCAGCCCCAGCATTTT.

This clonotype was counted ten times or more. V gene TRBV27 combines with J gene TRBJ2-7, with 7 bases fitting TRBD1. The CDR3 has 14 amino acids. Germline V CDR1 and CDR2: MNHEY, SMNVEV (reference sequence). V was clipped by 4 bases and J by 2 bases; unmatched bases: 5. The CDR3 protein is CASSWDSLTYEQYF. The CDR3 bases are TGTGCCAGCAGTTGGGACAGCCTGACCTACGAGCAGTACTTC.

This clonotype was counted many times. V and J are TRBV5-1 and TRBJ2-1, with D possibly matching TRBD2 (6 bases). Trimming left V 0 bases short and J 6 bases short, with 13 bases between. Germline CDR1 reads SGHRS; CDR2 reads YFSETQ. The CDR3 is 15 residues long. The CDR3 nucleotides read TGCGCCAGCAGCTTGGAGGGAGGCCGGGGCAATGAGCAGTTCTTC. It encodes CASSLEGGRGNEQFF.

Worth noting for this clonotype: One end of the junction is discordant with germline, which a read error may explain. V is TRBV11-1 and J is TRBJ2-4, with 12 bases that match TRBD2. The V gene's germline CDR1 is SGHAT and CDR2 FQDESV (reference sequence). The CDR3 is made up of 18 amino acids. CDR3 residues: CVSSSPWGGLAGLDIQYF. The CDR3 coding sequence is TGTGTCAGCAGCTCCCCGTGGGGAGGACTAGCGGGATTGGACATTCAGTACTTC.

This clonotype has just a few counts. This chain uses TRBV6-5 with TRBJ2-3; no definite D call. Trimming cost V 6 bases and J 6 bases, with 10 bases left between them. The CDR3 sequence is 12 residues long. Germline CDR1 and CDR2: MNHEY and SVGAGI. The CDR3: CASRPHPDTQYF. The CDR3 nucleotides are TGTGCCAGCAGGCCTCATCCGGATACGCAGTATTTT.

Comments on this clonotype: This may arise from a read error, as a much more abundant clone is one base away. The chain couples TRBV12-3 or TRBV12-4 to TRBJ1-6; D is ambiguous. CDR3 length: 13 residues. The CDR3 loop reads CASTRSENSSLHF. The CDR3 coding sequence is TGTGCCAGCACCCGGAGCGAGAATTCATCCCTCCACTTT.

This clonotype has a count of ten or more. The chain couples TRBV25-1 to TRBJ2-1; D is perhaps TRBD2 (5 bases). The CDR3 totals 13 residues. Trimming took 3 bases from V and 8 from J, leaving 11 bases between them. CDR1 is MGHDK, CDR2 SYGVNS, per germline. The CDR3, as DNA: TGTGCCAGCAGTGACCCCTGGGGAGATGAGCAGTTCTTC. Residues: CASSDPWGDEQFF.

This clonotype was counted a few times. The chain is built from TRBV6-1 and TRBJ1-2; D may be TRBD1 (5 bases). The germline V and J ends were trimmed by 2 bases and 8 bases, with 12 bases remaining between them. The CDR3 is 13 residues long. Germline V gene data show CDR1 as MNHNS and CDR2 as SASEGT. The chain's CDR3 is CASSEYGATGYTF. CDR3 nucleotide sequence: TGTGCCAGCAGTGAATACGGGGCCACAGGCTACACCTTC.

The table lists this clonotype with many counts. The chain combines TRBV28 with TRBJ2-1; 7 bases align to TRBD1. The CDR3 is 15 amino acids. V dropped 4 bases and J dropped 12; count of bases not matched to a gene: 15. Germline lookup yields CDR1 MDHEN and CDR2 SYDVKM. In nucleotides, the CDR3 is TGTGCCAGCAGTTCCACCTTCTCGGGACAGTTTGGGCAGTTCTTC. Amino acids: CASSSTFSGQFGQFF.

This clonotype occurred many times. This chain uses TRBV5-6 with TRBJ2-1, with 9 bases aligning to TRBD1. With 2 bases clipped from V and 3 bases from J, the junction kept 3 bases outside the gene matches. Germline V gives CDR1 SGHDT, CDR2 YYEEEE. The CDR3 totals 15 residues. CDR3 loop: CASSFRDRVYNEQFF. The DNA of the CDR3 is TGTGCCAGCAGCTTCCGGGACAGGGTCTACAATGAGCAGTTCTTC.

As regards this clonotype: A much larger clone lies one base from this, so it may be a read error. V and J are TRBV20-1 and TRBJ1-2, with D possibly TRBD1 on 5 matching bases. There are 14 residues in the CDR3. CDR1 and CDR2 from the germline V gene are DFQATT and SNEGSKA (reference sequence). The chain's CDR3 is CGAREGTGNYGYTF. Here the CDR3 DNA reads TGCGGTGCTAGAGAAGGGACTGGAAACTATGGCTACACCTTC.

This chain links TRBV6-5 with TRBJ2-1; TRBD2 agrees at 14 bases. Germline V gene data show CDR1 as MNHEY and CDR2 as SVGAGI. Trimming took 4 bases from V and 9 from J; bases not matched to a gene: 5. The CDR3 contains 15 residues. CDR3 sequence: CASSSQTSGGGEQFF. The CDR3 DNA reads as TGTGCCAGCAGTTCCCAGACTAGCGGGGGGGGTGAGCAGTTCTTC.

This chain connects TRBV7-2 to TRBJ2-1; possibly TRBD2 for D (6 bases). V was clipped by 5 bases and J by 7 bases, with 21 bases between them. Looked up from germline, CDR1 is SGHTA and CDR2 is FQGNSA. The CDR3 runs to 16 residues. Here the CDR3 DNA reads TGTGCCAGCAGCCCCCGAAACGGGAGATTTGGGAATGAGCAGTTCTTC. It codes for CASSPRNGRFGNEQFF.

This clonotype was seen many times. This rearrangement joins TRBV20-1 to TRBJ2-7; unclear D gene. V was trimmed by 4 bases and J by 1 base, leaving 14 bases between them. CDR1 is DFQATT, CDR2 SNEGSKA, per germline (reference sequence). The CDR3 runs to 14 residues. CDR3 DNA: TGCAGTGCTACCTCCCCGGACCATTCCTACGAGCAGTACTTC. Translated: CSATSPDHSYEQYF.

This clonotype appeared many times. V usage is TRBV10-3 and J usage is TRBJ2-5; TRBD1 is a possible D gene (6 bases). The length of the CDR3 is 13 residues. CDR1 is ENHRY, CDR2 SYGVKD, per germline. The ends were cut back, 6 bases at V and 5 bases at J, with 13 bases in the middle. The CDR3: CAIRSGVGETQYF. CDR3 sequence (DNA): TGTGCCATCAGATCAGGGGTCGGGGAGACCCAGTACTTC.

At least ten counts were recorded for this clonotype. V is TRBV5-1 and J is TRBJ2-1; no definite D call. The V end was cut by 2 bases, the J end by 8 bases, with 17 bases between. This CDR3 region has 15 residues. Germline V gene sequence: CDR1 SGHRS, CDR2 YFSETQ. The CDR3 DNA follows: TGCGCCAGCAGCTTCGAGCCCTCAGATGGGGATGAGCAGTTCTTC. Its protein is CASSFEPSDGDEQFF.

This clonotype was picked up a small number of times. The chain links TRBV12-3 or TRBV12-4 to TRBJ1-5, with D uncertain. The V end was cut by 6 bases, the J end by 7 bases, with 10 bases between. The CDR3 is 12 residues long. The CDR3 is CASSPGPQPQHF. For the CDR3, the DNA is TGTGCCAGCAGCCCCGGGCCACAGCCCCAGCATTTT.

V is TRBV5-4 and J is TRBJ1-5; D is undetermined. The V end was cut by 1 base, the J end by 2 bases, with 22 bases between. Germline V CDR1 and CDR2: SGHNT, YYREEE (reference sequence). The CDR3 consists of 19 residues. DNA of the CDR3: TGTGCCAGCAGCTTGAGTTCCAGGTTCGGAGGAGGCGGCAATCAGCCCCAGCATTTT. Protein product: CASSLSSRFGGGGNQPQHF.

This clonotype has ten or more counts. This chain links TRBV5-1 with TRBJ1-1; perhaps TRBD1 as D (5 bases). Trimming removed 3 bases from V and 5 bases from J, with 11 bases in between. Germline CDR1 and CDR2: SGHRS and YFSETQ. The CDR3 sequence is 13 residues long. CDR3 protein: CASSYPGMTEAFF. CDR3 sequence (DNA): TGCGCCAGCAGCTATCCAGGGATGACTGAAGCTTTCTTT.

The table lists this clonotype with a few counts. CDR3 residues: CASSPGTATSNEQFF. Written as DNA, the CDR3 is TGTGCCAGCTCACCAGGGACGGCAACGAGCAATGAGCAGTTCTTC. This chain uses TRBV18 with TRBJ2-1, with D perhaps assigned TRBD1 or TRBD2 (5 bases each). CDR3 length: 15 amino acids. The V gene's germline CDR1 is KGHSH and CDR2 LQKENI. V was trimmed by 2 bases and J by 6 bases, leaving 14 bases between them.

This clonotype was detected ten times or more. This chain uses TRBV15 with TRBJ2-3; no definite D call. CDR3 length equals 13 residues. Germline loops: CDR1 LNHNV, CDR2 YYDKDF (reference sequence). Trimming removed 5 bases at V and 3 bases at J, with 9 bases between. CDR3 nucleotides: TGTGCCACCAGCGGCAGTTTAACAGATACGCAGTATTTT. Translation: CATSGSLTDTQYF.

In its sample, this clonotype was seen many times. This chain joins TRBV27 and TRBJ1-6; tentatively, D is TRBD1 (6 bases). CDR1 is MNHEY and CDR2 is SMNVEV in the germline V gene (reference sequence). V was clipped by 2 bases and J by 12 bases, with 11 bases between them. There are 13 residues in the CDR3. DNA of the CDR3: TGTGCCAGCAGTTTAACAGGGACTAGACCCCTCCACTTT. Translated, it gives CASSLTGTRPLHF.

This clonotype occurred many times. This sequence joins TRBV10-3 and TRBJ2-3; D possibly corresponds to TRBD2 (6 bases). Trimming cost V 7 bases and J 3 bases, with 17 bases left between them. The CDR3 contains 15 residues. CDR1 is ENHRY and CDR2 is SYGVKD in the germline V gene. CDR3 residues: CAITSLTGTTDTQYF. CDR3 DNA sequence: TGTGCCATCACATCCCTGACCGGGACTACAGATACGCAGTATTTT.

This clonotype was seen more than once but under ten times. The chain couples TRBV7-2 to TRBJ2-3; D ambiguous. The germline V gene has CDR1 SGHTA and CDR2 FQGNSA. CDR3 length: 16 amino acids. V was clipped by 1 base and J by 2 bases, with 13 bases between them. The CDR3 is CASSLEGAADTDTQYF. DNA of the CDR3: TGTGCCAGCAGCTTAGAAGGCGCGGCGGACACAGATACGCAGTATTTT. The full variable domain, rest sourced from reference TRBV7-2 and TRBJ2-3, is GAGVSQSPSNKVTEKGKDVELRCDPISGHTALYWYRQSLGQGLEFLIYFQGNSAPDKSGLPSDRFSAERTGGSVSTLTIQRTQQEDSAVYLCASSLEGAADTDTQYFGPGTRLTVL.